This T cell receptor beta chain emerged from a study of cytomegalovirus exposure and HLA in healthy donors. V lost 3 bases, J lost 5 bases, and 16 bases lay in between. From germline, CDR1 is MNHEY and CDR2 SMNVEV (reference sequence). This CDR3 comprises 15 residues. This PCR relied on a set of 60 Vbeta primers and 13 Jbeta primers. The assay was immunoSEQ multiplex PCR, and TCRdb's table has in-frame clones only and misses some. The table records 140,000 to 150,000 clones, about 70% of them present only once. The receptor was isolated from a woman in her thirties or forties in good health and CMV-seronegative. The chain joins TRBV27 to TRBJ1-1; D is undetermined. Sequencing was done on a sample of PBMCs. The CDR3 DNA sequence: TGTGCCAGCAGTTTGGTCTCCAACCCTCGGACTGAAGCTTTCTTT. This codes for CASSLVSNPRTEAFF.